This T cell receptor (beta chain) was found in a study of tumour-infiltrating T cells in Burkitt lymphoma. The protocol was immunoSEQ multiplex PCR, while the TCRdb copy is restricted to in-frame clones and leaves out a portion. The table lists 13,000 to 15,000 clones, approximately 82% of them singletons. J gave up 6 bases and V 2 bases, and 1 base lay outside the gene matches. Germline V gives CDR1 SGHTA, CDR2 FQGNSA. The CDR3 spans 12 residues. The sample taken for sequencing was tumor tissue. The TCR originated in a human donor with diffuse large B-cell lymphoma. The chain uses TRBV7-2 and TRBJ2-7; 7 bases line up with TRBD1. The CDR3 DNA is TGTGCCAGCAGCTTATACAGGGGCGAGCAGTACTTC. Translation gives CASSLYRGEQYF.